This is a list of T cell receptor beta chains from one sample in a study of T cell repertoires in cytomegalovirus infection. TCRdb re-called the reads with MiXCR, one entry per CDR3 protein. Of roughly 230,000 distinct CDR3 sequences in the sample, over 15% were seen once. Sequenced material: CD8+ T cells from PBMCs. Receptor source: a human donor in good health (CMV status not recorded). Some clones in this sample may be carry-over from other donors' samples. The CDR3 runs from the conserved cysteine through the conserved F or W. The D gene is left open where the match is weak. Only some rows state a clone size, as once, few, many or a class for expanded clones.

D gene | J gene | V gene | clone size | CDR3 DNA | CDR3 protein
. | TRBJ2-7 | TRBV7-2 | many | TGTGCCAGCAGCTTCCGAGGGCACGAGCAGTACTTC | CASSFRGHEQYF
TRBD2 | TRBJ2-7 | TRBV7-2 | many | TGTGCCAGCAGCTTAGAAGCGGGGTACGAGCAGTACTTC | CASSLEAGYEQYF
. | TRBJ1-1 | TRBV7-2 | many | TGTGCCAGCAGCTTGAGGTACCGCGCGCTGAACACTGAAGCTTTCTTT | CASSLRYRALNTEAFF
TRBD2 | TRBJ2-3 | TRBV7-8 | . | TGTGCCAGCAGATTTCTAGCGGACCCTAGCACAGATACGCAGTATTTT | CASRFLADPSTDTQYF
. | TRBJ1-4 | TRBV15 | few | TGTGCCACCAGCAGAGCCGGGGGGTTGGGGGAAAAACTGTTTTTT | CATSRAGGLGEKLFF
. | TRBJ2-3 | TRBV7-2 | many | TGTGCCAGCAGCTTAGGCCACGACACAGATACGCAGTATTTT | CASSLGHDTDTQYF
. | TRBJ2-7 | TRBV5-1 | . | TGCGCCAGCAGCTGGAGTGGAGGGACGGGCGAGCAGTACTTC | CASSWSGGTGEQYF
TRBD2 | TRBJ2-3 | TRBV9 | . | TGTGCCAGCAGCGTCAAGCGGGGCGGCGGCACAGATACGCAGTATTTT | CASSVKRGGGTDTQYF
TRBD1 | TRBJ2-7 | TRBV5-6 | once | TGTGCCAGCAGCTGGGCGCGGACAGGGGGCGCTGAAAAGCAGTACTTC | CASSWARTGGAEKQYF
. | TRBJ2-2 | TRBV20-1 | many | TGCAGTGCGAATCTACCGACAGGGAACACCGGGGAGCTGTTTTTT | CSANLPTGNTGELFF
. | TRBJ1-1 | TRBV7-9 | . | TGTGCCAGCAGCTGGGAGGGACCGCCGGGCACTGAAGCTTTCTTT | CASSWEGPPGTEAFF
TRBD2 | TRBJ2-1 | TRBV28 | many | TGTGCCAGCAGTTTCCTGACCAGCGGGACCAATGAGCAGTTCTTC | CASSFLTSGTNEQFF
TRBD1 | TRBJ1-5 | TRBV7-6 | many | TGTGCCAGCAGCTCAGGGGGGGGCAATCAGCCCCAGCATTTT | CASSSGGGNQPQHF
TRBD2 | TRBJ2-2 | TRBV4-3 | . | TGCGCCAGCAGCCAAGGGACTAGCGGGGTGGCCGGGGAGCTGTTTTTT | CASSQGTSGVAGELFF
. | TRBJ1-6 | TRBV25-1 | few | TGTGCCAGCAGTGAAGGGTCCTATAATTCACCCCTCCACTTT | CASSEGSYNSPLHF
. | TRBJ1-1 | TRBV6-2/TRBV6-3 | . | TGTGCCAGCGCCAGGGAGAACGAACAGGGCACTGAAGCTTTCTTT | CASARENEQGTEAFF
TRBD2 | TRBJ2-7 | TRBV20-1 | many | TGCAGTGCTAGAGATCCAGGGCTAGCGGGGCCCTACGAGCAGTACTTC | CSARDPGLAGPYEQYF
TRBD1 | TRBJ1-2 | TRBV7-2 | many | TGTGCCAGCAGCCACGACGGACAGGCCTCCCAGGGCTACACCTTC | CASSHDGQASQGYTF
. | TRBJ2-5 | TRBV28 | many | TGTGCCAGCAGTTTATTCGTGACAGGACAAGAGACCCAGTACTTC | CASSLFVTGQETQYF
. | TRBJ2-2 | TRBV20-1 | . | TGCAGTGCTAGAGATGGAGGGCCCTCGGGTACCGGGGAGCTGTTTTTT | CSARDGGPSGTGELFF
. | TRBJ2-2 | TRBV23-1 | many | TGCGCCAGCAGTCAACGTGGGCGAGGGACAAACACCGGGGAGCTGTTTTTT | CASSQRGRGTNTGELFF
TRBD1 | TRBJ1-5 | TRBV27 | many | TGTGCCAGCAGTCCCGGGACAGGCAATCAGCCCCAGCATTTT | CASSPGTGNQPQHF
. | TRBJ2-5 | TRBV7-6 | many | TGTGCCAGCAGCCGGGACTCCTTGAAGGTCCAAGAGACCCAGTACTTC | CASSRDSLKVQETQYF
TRBD2 | TRBJ2-7 | TRBV18 | . | TGTGCCAGCTCACCCCGGGACTACCCCTGGGAGCAGTACTTC | CASSPRDYPWEQYF
. | TRBJ1-5 | TRBV11-2 | many | TGTGCCAGCAGCTCGGGAAGGAATCAGCCCCAGCATTTT | CASSSGRNQPQHF
TRBD2 | TRBJ2-5 | TRBV7-2 | many | TGTGCCAGCAGCAATCGGAGGACTAGCGGGGAGTACCAAGAGACCCAGTACTTC | CASSNRRTSGEYQETQYF